This T cell receptor (beta chain) was sequenced in a study of blood T cells in healthy people across ages. Primers used in a second PCR of roughly 6 to 11 cycles were a sample-barcoded 5' primer and a J-beta primer mix. TCRdb ran MiXCR on the 5' RACE reads and lists one entry per CDR3 protein. The sample holds about 780,000 distinct CDR3 sequences, approximately 24% seen once. The J segment lost 4 bases and the V segment lost 0 bases, leaving 13 bases of the junction unmatched. Germline CDR1 and CDR2: DFQATT and SNEGSKA (reference sequence). This CDR3 contains 18 residues. These same data were also listed under a study on T cells of mothers and their children. That investigation notes: A primer called M1S, used in the second PCR, added sample barcodes and 2-4 random nucleotides.

The J gene is TRBJ2-1, the V gene TRBV20-1; 9 bases match TRBD2. This TCR came from a boy between 10 and 17 years old in good health. Sequencing was performed on blood. This chain's CDR3 is CSARDSGASGAVYNEQFF. DNA for the CDR3: TGCAGTGCTAGAGATTCCGGGGCTAGCGGGGCCGTTTACAATGAGCAGTTCTTC.